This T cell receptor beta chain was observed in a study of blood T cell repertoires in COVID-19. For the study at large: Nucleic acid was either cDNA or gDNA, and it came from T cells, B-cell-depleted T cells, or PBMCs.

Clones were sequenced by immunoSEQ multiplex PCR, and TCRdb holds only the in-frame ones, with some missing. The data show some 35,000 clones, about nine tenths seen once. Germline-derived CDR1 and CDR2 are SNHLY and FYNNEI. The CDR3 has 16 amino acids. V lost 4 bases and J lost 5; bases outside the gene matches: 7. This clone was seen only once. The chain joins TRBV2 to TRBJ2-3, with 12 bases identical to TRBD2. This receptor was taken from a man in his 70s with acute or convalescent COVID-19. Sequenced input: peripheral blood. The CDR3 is CASSGPLAGGVDTQYF. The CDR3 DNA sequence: TGTGCCAGCAGTGGACCCCTAGCGGGAGGGGTAGATACGCAGTATTTT.